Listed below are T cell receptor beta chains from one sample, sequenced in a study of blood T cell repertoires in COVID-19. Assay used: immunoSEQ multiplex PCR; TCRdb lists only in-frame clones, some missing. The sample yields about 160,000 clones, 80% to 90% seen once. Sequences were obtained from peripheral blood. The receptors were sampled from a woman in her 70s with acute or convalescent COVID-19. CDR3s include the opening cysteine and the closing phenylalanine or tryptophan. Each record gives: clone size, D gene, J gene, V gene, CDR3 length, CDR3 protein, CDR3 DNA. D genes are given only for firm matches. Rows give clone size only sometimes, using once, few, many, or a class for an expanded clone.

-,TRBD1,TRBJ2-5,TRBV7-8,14,CASSSGTVQETQYF,TGTGCCAGCAGTTCTGGGACAGTCCAAGAGACCCAGTACTTC
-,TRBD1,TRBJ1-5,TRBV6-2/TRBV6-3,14,CASSSQGGNQPQHF,TGTGCCAGCAGTTCACAGGGGGGCAATCAGCCCCAGCATTTT
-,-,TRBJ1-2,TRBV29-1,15,CSVGPDSWGNYGYTF,TGCAGCGTTGGACCGGACTCGTGGGGTAACTATGGCTACACCTTC
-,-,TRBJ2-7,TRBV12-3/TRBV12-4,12,CASSPGSYEQYF,TGTGCCAGCAGCCCCGGGAGCTACGAGCAGTACTTC
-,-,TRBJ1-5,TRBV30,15,CAWSYTGQFNQPQHF,TGTGCCTGGAGTTATACCGGACAGTTCAATCAGCCCCAGCATTTT
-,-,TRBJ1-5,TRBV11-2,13,CASSFELNQPQHF,TGTGCCAGCAGCTTTGAACTAAATCAGCCCCAGCATTTT
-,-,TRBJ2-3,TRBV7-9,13,CASSPTSTDTQYF,TGTGCCAGCAGCCCGACTAGCACAGATACGCAGTATTTT
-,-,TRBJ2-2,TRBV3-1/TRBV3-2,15,CASSHRGGGTGELFF,TGTGCCAGCAGCCATCGGGGAGGGGGCACCGGGGAGCTGTTTTTT
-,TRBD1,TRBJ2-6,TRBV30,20,CAWSVPRDRGLRSGANVLTF,TGTGCCTGGAGTGTACCCCGGGACAGGGGGCTGAGGTCTGGGGCCAACGTCCTGACTTTC
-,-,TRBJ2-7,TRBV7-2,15,CASSLILGSSYEQYF,TGTGCCAGCAGCTTAATTCTGGGGAGCTCCTACGAGCAGTACTTC
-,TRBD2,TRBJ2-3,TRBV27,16,CASSLASGSLTDTQYF,TGTGCCAGCAGTTTGGCTAGCGGGAGCTTGACAGATACGCAGTATTTT
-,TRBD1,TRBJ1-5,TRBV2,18,CASSEAPPGTGTDQPQHF,TGTGCCAGCAGTGAAGCGCCGCCCGGGACAGGGACAGATCAGCCCCAGCATTTT
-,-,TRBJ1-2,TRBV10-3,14,CAISDPSPGYGYTF,TGTGCCATCAGTGACCCGTCCCCGGGGTATGGCTACACCTTC
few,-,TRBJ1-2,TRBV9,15,CASSAPGRGVYGYTF,TGTGCCAGCAGCGCCCCCGGCAGGGGAGTTTATGGCTACACCTTC
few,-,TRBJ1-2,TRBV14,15,CASSHLSQGNYGYTF,TGTGCCAGCAGCCATTTGTCTCAGGGGAACTATGGCTACACCTTC
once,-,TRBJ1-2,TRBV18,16,CASSHLDSKGDYGYTF,TGTGCCAGCTCACATCTGGACAGCAAGGGGGACTATGGCTACACCTTC
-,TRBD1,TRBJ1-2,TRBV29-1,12,CSAATGNYGYTF,TGCAGCGCCGCGACAGGGAACTATGGCTACACCTTC
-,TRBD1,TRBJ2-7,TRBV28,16,CASSLGQGGNSYEQYF,TGTGCCAGCAGTTTAGGACAGGGGGGGAACTCCTACGAGCAGTACTTC
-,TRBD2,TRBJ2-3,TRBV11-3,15,CASSRPGLAEDTQYF,TGTGCCAGCAGCCGACCGGGACTAGCGGAAGATACGCAGTATTTT
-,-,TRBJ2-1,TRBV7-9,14,CASMGAGAYNEQFF,TGTGCCAGCATGGGGGCAGGAGCCTACAATGAGCAGTTCTTC
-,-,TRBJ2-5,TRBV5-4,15,CASSLFSSGGETQYF,TGTGCCAGCAGCTTGTTTTCCAGCGGCGGAGAGACCCAGTACTTC
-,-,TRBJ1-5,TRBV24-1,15,CATSDPGTSHQPQHF,TGTGCCACCAGTGACCCCGGGACATCACATCAGCCCCAGCATTTT
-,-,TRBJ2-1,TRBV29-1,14,CSVETGGAYNEQFF,TGCAGCGTTGAAACTGGGGGCGCCTACAATGAGCAGTTCTTC
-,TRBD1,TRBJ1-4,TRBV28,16,CASSRGTGATNEKLFF,TGTGCCAGCAGCCGGGGGACAGGTGCAACTAATGAAAAACTGTTTTTT
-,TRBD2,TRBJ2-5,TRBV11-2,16,CASSLEGGGVRETQYF,TGTGCCAGCAGCTTAGAGGGGGGGGGAGTTAGAGAGACCCAGTACTTC
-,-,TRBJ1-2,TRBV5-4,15,CASSSGTKKGYGYTF,TGTGCCAGCAGCTCCGGGACAAAAAAGGGCTATGGCTACACCTTC
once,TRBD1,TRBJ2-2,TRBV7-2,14,CASNEQGPSGELFF,TGTGCCAGCAACGAACAGGGGCCGTCCGGGGAGCTGTTTTTT